The clone carrying this TCR beta chain was observed a few times. Its antigen remains unidentified. Germline lookup yields CDR1 SNHLY and CDR2 FYNNEI. Trimming cost V 10 bases and J 0 bases, with 7 bases left between them. CDR3 length: 11 residues. The source of the sample is a study of chemoradiotherapy in HPV16-positive cancers. Study-wide results and limits: Only two HPV16-positive patients supplied the functional HPV-specificity definition. Candidate HPV-specific clones and E7-related TCR motifs grew in tumor during treatment.

The method was immunoSEQ multiplex PCR; TCRdb's version includes in-frame clones alone and lacks a portion of them. Among 5,000 or so clones listed, about three quarters were seen once. Over chemoradiotherapy, repertoires were sampled more than once. This specimen was collected from a patient who underwent chemoradiotherapy. The V and J genes are TRBV2 and TRBJ2-7; D gene uncertain. The sequence was obtained from a human donor with HPV-associated anogenital cancer. CDR3 loop: CAKGSSYEQYF. Here the CDR3 DNA reads TGTGCCAAGGGCTCCTCCTACGAGCAGTACTTC. Filled out from reference TRBV2 and TRBJ2-7, the complete variable domain reads EPEVTQTPSHQVTQMGQEVILRCVPISNHLYFYWYRQILGQKVEFLVSFYNNEISEKSEIFDDQFSVERPDGSNFTLKIRSTKLEDSAMYFCAKGSSYEQYFGPGTRLTVT.